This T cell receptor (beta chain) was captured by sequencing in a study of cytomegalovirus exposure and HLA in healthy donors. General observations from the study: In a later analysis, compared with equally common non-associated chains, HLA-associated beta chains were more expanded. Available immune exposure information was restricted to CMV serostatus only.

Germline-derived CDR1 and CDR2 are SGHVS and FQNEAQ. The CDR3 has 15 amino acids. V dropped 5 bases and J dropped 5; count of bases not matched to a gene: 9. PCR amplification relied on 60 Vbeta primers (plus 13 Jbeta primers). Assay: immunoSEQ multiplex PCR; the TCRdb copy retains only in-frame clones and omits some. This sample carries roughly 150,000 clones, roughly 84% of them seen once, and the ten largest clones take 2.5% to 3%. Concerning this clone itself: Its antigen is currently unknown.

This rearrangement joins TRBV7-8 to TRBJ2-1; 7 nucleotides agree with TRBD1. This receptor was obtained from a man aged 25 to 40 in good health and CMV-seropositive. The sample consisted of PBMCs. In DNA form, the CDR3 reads TGTGCCAGCAGCGCCTGGGACAGAAAACACAATGAGCAGTTCTTC. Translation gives CASSAWDRKHNEQFF.